These T cell receptor beta chains were read from a single sample in a study of blood T cell repertoires in COVID-19. TCRdb keeps only in-frame clones here, not all; method: immunoSEQ multiplex PCR. The sample contains roughly 250,000 clones, around 88% of which appear only once. Material for sequencing was peripheral blood. The source of these receptors is a man aged 25-45 years with acute or convalescent COVID-19. Both conserved end residues are part of each CDR3. The D gene is left open where the match is weak. Not every row has a clone size; where given, it reads once, few, many or a size class.

v_gene	j_gene	abundance	d_gene	CDR3aa	CDR3nt
TRBV19	TRBJ1-5	NA	NA	CASSMWGDSNQPQHF	TGTGCCAGTAGTATGTGGGGGGATAGCAATCAGCCCCAGCATTTT
TRBV5-1	TRBJ1-4	NA	NA	CASSLGSGAEKLFF	TGCGCCAGCAGCTTGGGATCAGGTGCGGAAAAACTGTTTTTT
TRBV6-5	TRBJ1-4	NA	TRBD1	CASSYHRDRVNEKLFF	TGTGCCAGCAGTTACCACCGGGACAGAGTTAATGAAAAACTGTTTTTT
TRBV7-6	TRBJ2-5	NA	NA	CASSKGGAGQETQYF	TGTGCCAGCAGCAAAGGGGGGGCGGGCCAAGAGACCCAGTACTTC
TRBV28	TRBJ1-2	NA	NA	CASITWEAGYGYTF	TGTGCCAGCATCACTTGGGAAGCGGGGTATGGCTACACCTTC
TRBV6-5	TRBJ2-3	once	TRBD2	CASSLLAGSDTQYF	TGTGCCAGCAGTTTACTAGCGGGGTCCGATACGCAGTATTTT
TRBV5-1	TRBJ2-6	NA	NA	CASSLIYSGANVLTF	TGCGCCAGCAGCCTAATCTACTCTGGGGCCAACGTCCTGACTTTC
TRBV27	TRBJ1-1	NA	TRBD1	CASSLFAQIGTGGPEAFF	TGTGCCAGCAGTTTATTCGCTCAAATCGGGACAGGGGGCCCTGAAGCTTTCTTT
TRBV28	TRBJ2-2	NA	NA	CASYESGASGNTGELFF	TGTGCCAGCTACGAATCGGGGGCTAGCGGAAACACCGGGGAGCTGTTTTTT
TRBV2	TRBJ1-2	NA	NA	CASSVGRSTGGYTF	TGTGCCAGCAGTGTGGGGAGATCCACTGGAGGCTACACCTTC
TRBV27	TRBJ1-2	NA	NA	CASSLSQGTYGYTF	TGTGCCAGCAGTTTATCGCAGGGGACCTATGGCTACACCTTC
TRBV5-6	TRBJ1-5	NA	NA	CASSLGQIGGQPQHF	TGTGCCAGCAGCTTGGGACAGATTGGAGGGCAGCCCCAGCATTTT
TRBV4-1	TRBJ1-5	NA	NA	CASSQVGGYQPQHF	TGCGCCAGCAGCCAAGTTGGAGGATATCAGCCCCAGCATTTT
TRBV5-8	TRBJ2-7	NA	NA	CASSLGLPYFEQYF	TGTGCCAGCAGCTTGGGACTTCCTTACTTCGAGCAGTACTTC
TRBV6-5	TRBJ1-3	NA	TRBD1	CASRYLLGQEENTIYF	TGTGCCAGCAGATACCTCTTGGGACAGGAGGAAAACACCATATATTTT
TRBV27	TRBJ1-2	NA	TRBD1	CASSGQGSRLTVHGYTF	TGTGCCAGCAGTGGACAGGGATCCCGGCTCACGGTCCATGGCTACACCTTC
TRBV3-1/TRBV3-2	TRBJ1-5	few	NA	CASSQDRDQPQHF	TGTGCCAGCAGCCAAGACAGGGATCAGCCCCAGCATTTT
TRBV28	TRBJ1-2	NA	NA	CASSYRTGLIRYTF	TGTGCCAGCAGTTATCGGACCGGACTAATTCGCTACACCTTC
TRBV10-1	TRBJ2-7	NA	NA	CASSPVGSPMSEQYF	TGCGCCAGCAGTCCTGTTGGTAGTCCCATGTCCGAGCAGTACTTC
TRBV9	TRBJ1-4	NA	NA	CASSVGTTGFNEKLFF	TGTGCCAGCAGCGTAGGAACTACGGGTTTTAATGAAAAACTGTTTTTT
TRBV5-1	TRBJ1-1	few	NA	CASSLGGREAFF	TGCGCCAGCAGCTTGGGCGGGCGCGAAGCTTTCTTT
TRBV2	TRBJ1-5	NA	NA	CASSRQTNQPQHF	TGTGCCAGCAGTCGACAGACAAATCAGCCCCAGCATTTT
TRBV7-6	TRBJ2-3	NA	TRBD2	CASSALAGGLTDTQYF	TGTGCCAGCAGCGCTCTAGCGGGGGGGCTCACAGATACGCAGTATTTT
TRBV18	TRBJ1-5	NA	NA	CASSPAGAMGNQPQHF	TGTGCCAGCTCACCAGCCGGAGCCATGGGCAATCAGCCCCAGCATTTT
TRBV6-6	TRBJ2-1	NA	NA	CASSSNREYNEQFF	TGTGCCAGCAGTTCGAACAGGGAGTACAATGAGCAGTTCTTC
TRBV30	TRBJ1-4	once	NA	CAWKGSATNEKLFF	TGTGCCTGGAAGGGGTCTGCAACTAATGAAAAACTGTTTTTT
TRBV5-5	TRBJ2-7	few	NA	CASSLAGSVNYEQYF	TGTGCCAGCAGCTTGGCCGGTAGCGTTAACTACGAGCAGTACTTC
TRBV12-5	TRBJ2-3	NA	TRBD2	CASAATSDHRLGTDTQYF	TGTGCTAGTGCCGCGACTAGCGACCACCGTCTGGGTACAGATACGCAGTATTTT
TRBV21-1	TRBJ1-6	NA	NA	CASSKGMARGLISPLHF	TGTGCCAGCAGCAAAGGGATGGCCAGGGGGTTAATTTCACCCCTCCACTTT
TRBV7-7	TRBJ2-1	NA	TRBD2	CASSSGLAGGPTRYNEQFF	TGTGCTAGCAGCTCAGGACTAGCGGGGGGACCTACCAGGTACAATGAGCAGTTCTTC
TRBV5-5	TRBJ2-1	NA	NA	CASSLVPDFYYNEQFF	TGTGCCAGCAGCTTGGTTCCGGACTTCTATTACAATGAGCAGTTCTTC
TRBV10-2	TRBJ2-1	NA	TRBD2	CASSVLAGNNEQFF	TGCGCCAGCAGTGTCCTAGCGGGGAACAATGAGCAGTTCTTC
TRBV7-3	TRBJ2-1	NA	NA	CASSLVRGSSYNEQFF	TGTGCCAGCAGCTTAGTTCGGGGAAGCTCCTACAATGAGCAGTTCTTC
TRBV4-1	TRBJ1-2	NA	NA	CASSQDGGGSNYGYTF	TGCGCCAGCAGCCAAGATGGGGGCGGATCTAACTATGGCTACACCTTC
TRBV7-8	TRBJ2-7	NA	NA	CASSLGPGDEQYF	TGTGCCAGCAGCTTAGGCCCAGGTGACGAGCAGTACTTC
TRBV7-9	TRBJ1-3	NA	TRBD1	CASSSGTDSGNTIYF	TGTGCCAGCAGCTCAGGGACAGACTCTGGAAACACCATATATTTT
TRBV7-9	TRBJ1-2	once	TRBD1	CASSLATGEGYTF	TGTGCCAGCAGCTTAGCGACAGGGGAAGGCTACACCTTC
TRBV5-8	TRBJ2-1	NA	NA	CASSLITVDNEQFF	TGTGCCAGCAGCTTGATAACTGTCGACAATGAGCAGTTCTTC
TRBV28	TRBJ1-2	NA	NA	CASSDGILRGYTF	TGTGCCAGCAGTGACGGGATCCTTCGGGGCTACACCTTC
TRBV18	TRBJ2-1	once	TRBD2	CASSPTSGRNNEQFF	TGTGCCAGCTCCCCGACTAGCGGGAGGAACAATGAGCAGTTCTTC
TRBV2	TRBJ2-4	NA	NA	CASSVRENIQYF	TGTGCCAGCAGTGTCCGGGAAAACATTCAGTACTTC
TRBV30	TRBJ1-2	NA	TRBD1	CAWEGQGYGYTF	TGTGCCTGGGAGGGACAGGGCTATGGCTACACCTTC
TRBV28	TRBJ2-2	once	NA	CASSVARGNTGELFF	TGTGCCAGCAGCGTGGCTAGGGGCAACACCGGGGAGCTGTTTTTT
TRBV19	TRBJ1-6	NA	NA	CASSIGWDTIPPPLHF	TGTGCCAGTAGTATTGGATGGGACACCATTCCGCCACCCCTCCACTTT
TRBV11-2	TRBJ1-2	NA	TRBD1	CASSLGLIGTEYGYTF	TGTGCCAGCAGCTTAGGGCTGATCGGGACAGAATATGGCTACACCTTC
TRBV6-4	TRBJ2-1	NA	TRBD2	CASSEGSAGGPYEQFF	TGTGCCAGCAGTGAAGGAAGTGCGGGAGGGCCGTACGAGCAGTTCTTC
TRBV27	TRBJ2-3	NA	NA	CASKGLTSTDTQYF	TGTGCCAGTAAGGGACTTACTAGCACAGATACGCAGTATTTT
TRBV19	TRBJ2-1	once	NA	CASSISGEQFF	TGTGCCAGTAGTATTTCAGGGGAGCAGTTCTTC
TRBV2	TRBJ1-5	NA	NA	CASRGQWSNQPQHF	TGTGCCAGCAGAGGACAGTGGAGCAATCAGCCCCAGCATTTT
TRBV15	TRBJ1-2	few	TRBD1	CATSSRTGYGYTF	TGTGCCACCAGCAGCCGGACAGGGTATGGCTACACCTTC